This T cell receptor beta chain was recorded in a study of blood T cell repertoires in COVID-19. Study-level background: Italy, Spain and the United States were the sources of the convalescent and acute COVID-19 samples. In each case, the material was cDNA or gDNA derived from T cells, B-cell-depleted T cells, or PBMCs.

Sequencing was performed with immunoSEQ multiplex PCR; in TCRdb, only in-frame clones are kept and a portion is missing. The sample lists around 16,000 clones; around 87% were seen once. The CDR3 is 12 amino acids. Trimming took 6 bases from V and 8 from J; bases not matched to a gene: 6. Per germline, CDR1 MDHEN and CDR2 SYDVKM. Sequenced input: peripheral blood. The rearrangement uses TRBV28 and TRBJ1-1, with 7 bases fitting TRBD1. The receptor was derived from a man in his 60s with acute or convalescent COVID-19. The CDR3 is CASRTGNGEAFF. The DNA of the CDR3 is TGTGCCAGCAGGACAGGGAACGGGGAAGCTTTCTTT.